These 31 T cell receptor beta chains share one sample of origin, sequenced in a study of control samples from healthy donors and cancer patients. Assay used: immunoSEQ multiplex PCR; TCRdb lists only in-frame clones, some missing. This sample carries around 140,000 clones, 93% of them seen once, and the ten largest clones take roughly 6.2%. Sequencing input: blood. Receptors were obtained from a man between 18 and 35 years old in good health.

The V call is TRBV7-9, the J call TRBJ1-4; 9 bases agree with TRBD1. This CDR3 is 14 amino acids long. After removal of 1 base from V and 8 bases from J, the junction contained 2 bases not matched to a gene. In germline, CDR1 is SEHNR, CDR2 FQNEAQ (reference sequence). In DNA, the CDR3 is TGTGCCAGCAGCTTAGGGGACAGGGACGAAAAACTGTTTTTT. Protein product: CASSLGDRDEKLFF.

This clone showed up just once. The V call is TRBV30, the J call TRBJ1-1; a weak D match, TRBD1 (5 bases). The V end was cut by 4 bases, the J end by 4 bases, with 13 bases between. Germline CDR1 and CDR2: GTSNPN and SVGIG (reference sequence). This CDR3 is built from 13 residues. The chain's CDR3 is CAWIGQGVTEAFF. The CDR3 region has the DNA TGTGCCTGGATAGGGCAGGGTGTCACTGAAGCTTTCTTT.

This clone was observed a single time. The rearrangement links TRBV3-1 (or the pseudogene TRBV3-2) to TRBJ2-5, with D unresolved. The V and J ends lost 4 bases and 0 bases respectively, with 6 bases between them. The V gene's germline CDR1 is LGHDT and CDR2 YNNKEL (reference sequence). The CDR3 spans 13 residues. The chain's CDR3 is CASSPLYQETQYF. The CDR3 region has the DNA TGTGCCAGCAGCCCCTTGTACCAAGAGACCCAGTACTTC.

The chain has TRBV28 and TRBJ2-3; 8 nucleotides match TRBD2. The CDR3 covers 15 residues. The trim removed 3 bases at V and 2 bases at J, leaving 4 bases unmatched. Per germline, CDR1 MDHEN and CDR2 SYDVKM. The CDR3 DNA is TGTGCCAGCAGTTTCGCGGGAGGAACCACAGATACGCAGTATTTT. It yields the protein CASSFAGGTTDTQYF.

The CDR3 loop reads CASSQDGGLFGEQYF. The CDR3, as DNA: TGCGCCAGCAGCCAAGATGGCGGCCTCTTCGGGGAGCAGTACTTC. The chain carries TRBV4-3 and TRBJ2-7; D uncertain. Germline values: CDR1 LGHNA, CDR2 YSLEER. The germline V and J ends were trimmed by 0 bases and 7 bases, with 16 bases remaining between them. This CDR3 comprises 15 residues.

J is TRBJ1-1 and V is TRBV15; D might be TRBD1 (6 bases). Trimming shortened V by 1 base and J by 1 base, and 16 bases separated the two germline ends. CDR1 is LNHNV, CDR2 YYDKDF, per germline (reference sequence). CDR3 size: 17 residues. In DNA, the CDR3 is TGTGCCACCAGCAGAGGTGGTTGGGGGGGACAGAACACTGAAGCTTTCTTT. It yields the protein CATSRGGWGGQNTEAFF.

The chain employs TRBV3-1 (or the pseudogene TRBV3-2) and TRBJ1-2; unclear D gene. Germline values: CDR1 LGHDT, CDR2 YNNKEL (reference sequence). This CDR3 comprises 15 residues. The ends were cut back, 1 base at V and 4 bases at J, with 13 bases in the middle. The CDR3 bases are TGTGCCAGCAGCCAAGTGAACCGCACAAGCTATGGCTACACCTTC. This sequence encodes CASSQVNRTSYGYTF.

The J gene is TRBJ1-5, the V gene TRBV7-6; D is possibly TRBD1 (5 bases). Germline CDR1 reads SGHVS; CDR2 reads FNYEAQ. This CDR3 has 13 amino acids. Trimming stripped 5 bases from V and 6 bases from J, with 11 bases between. The CDR3 spells CASSGRGGQPQHF. CDR3 nucleotides: TGTGCCAGCAGCGGACGGGGCGGTCAGCCCCAGCATTTT.

The chain is built from TRBV27 and TRBJ2-3; tentatively, D is TRBD2 (5 bases). V gave up 4 bases and J gave up 4 bases, with 21 bases separating them. Per germline, CDR1 MNHEY and CDR2 SMNVEV (reference sequence). CDR3 length: 17 residues. CDR3: CASSSPGGRGGADTQYF. The CDR3 nucleotides read TGTGCCAGCAGTTCCCCCGGTGGGAGAGGAGGTGCAGATACGCAGTATTTT.

The chain joins TRBV28 to TRBJ2-7; D perhaps matches TRBD2 (6 bases). Germline V gene sequence: CDR1 MDHEN, CDR2 SYDVKM. V was shortened by 7 bases and J by 3 bases, with 13 bases between the two germline ends. This CDR3 has 13 amino acids. The CDR3 nucleotides are TGTGCCAGCACGGACGGGGAGGTCTACGAGCAGTACTTC. Protein: CASTDGEVYEQYF.

The V and J genes are TRBV7-3 and TRBJ1-6, with D uncertain. Germline CDR1 reads SGHTA; CDR2 reads FQGTGA. The CDR3 covers 14 residues. The germline V and J ends were trimmed by 1 base and 7 bases, with 8 bases remaining between them. As DNA, the CDR3 is TGTGCCAGCAGCTTAAGGGTGGAAAATTCACCCCTCCACTTT. Translated: CASSLRVENSPLHF.

The chain links TRBV7-2 to TRBJ1-2; D possibly corresponds to TRBD1 (6 bases). V was clipped by 1 base and J by 2 bases, with 8 bases between them. The CDR3 length is 14 residues. Germline V gives CDR1 SGHTA, CDR2 FQGNSA. The CDR3 region has the DNA TGTGCCAGCAGCTTAGAGGGGGGCAACTATGGCTACACCTTC. Translation: CASSLEGGNYGYTF.

This clone was seen a handful of times. This rearrangement joins TRBV5-4 to TRBJ1-6; D is uncertain. V was trimmed by 0 bases and J by 9 bases, leaving 7 bases between them. The CDR3 totals 13 residues. Germline assignment: CDR1 SGHNT and CDR2 YYREEE (reference sequence). The DNA of the CDR3 is TGTGCCAGCAGCTTGGATCCGTTTTCACCCCTCCACTTT. Protein: CASSLDPFSPLHF.

The V gene is TRBV6-5, the J gene TRBJ2-7; D gene unclear. The CDR3 spans 14 residues. Germline V gene data show CDR1 as MNHEY and CDR2 as SVGAGI. Trimming took off 0 bases at V and 2 bases at J, with 8 bases between the two ends. In DNA form, the CDR3 reads TGTGCCAGCAGTTACTCTTATGGGCCCTACGAGCAGTACTTC. Translated, it gives CASSYSYGPYEQYF.

The chain employs TRBV11-2 and TRBJ2-7; 8 positions agree with TRBD1. Germline V gene lookup returns CDR1 SGHAT and CDR2 FQNNGV. CDR3 length: 13 residues. The junction had 1 base not matched to a gene; V was cut back by 3 bases and J by 3 bases. The CDR3 region is CASSLGQDYEQYF. The CDR3 DNA is TGTGCCAGCAGCTTGGGACAGGACTACGAGCAGTACTTC.

The chain joins TRBV7-9 to TRBJ1-1; D unclear. V lost 8 bases, J lost 0 bases, and 16 bases lay in between. The CDR3 consists of 15 residues. Germline assignment: CDR1 SEHNR and CDR2 FQNEAQ (reference sequence). CDR3 region: CASVGNTIMNTEAFF. In DNA, the CDR3 is TGTGCCAGCGTGGGCAACACAATTATGAACACTGAAGCTTTCTTT. Drawing the rest from reference TRBV7-9 and TRBJ1-1, the complete variable domain is DTGVSQNPRHKITKRGQNVTFRCDPISEHNRLYWYRQTLGQGPEFLTYFQNEAQLEKSRLLSDRFSAERPKGSFSTLEIQRTEQGDSAMYLCASVGNTIMNTEAFFGQGTRLTVV.

V and J are TRBV9 and TRBJ2-1; TRBD1 or TRBD2 may be the D gene (5 bases each). The CDR3 loop spans 18 amino acids. V lost 3 bases, J lost 7 bases, and 26 bases lay in between. Looked up from germline, CDR1 is SGDLS and CDR2 is YYNGEE. CDR3 DNA sequence: TGTGCCAGCAGCGGGCGCGATCGGGACCCGGGACGTTTAAATGAGCAGTTCTTC. Protein sequence: CASSGRDRDPGRLNEQFF.

The rearrangement uses TRBV5-1 and TRBJ2-2, with TRBD2 matching over 9 bases. Germline V lookup: CDR1 SGHRS, CDR2 YFSETQ. Losses at the gene ends were 0 bases for V and 6 bases for J; bases not matched to a gene: 6. The CDR3 length is 16 residues. CDR3 nucleotide sequence: TGCGCCAGCAGCTTGGAGGCTAGCGGGACCCCCGGGGAGCTGTTTTTT. It translates to CASSLEASGTPGELFF.

V and J are TRBV5-1 and TRBJ2-7; 9 nucleotides agree with TRBD1. Per the germline V gene, CDR1 is SGHRS and CDR2 is YFSETQ. The CDR3 spans 14 residues. Trimming cost V 3 bases and J 2 bases; bases outside gene matches: 3. As DNA, the CDR3 is TGCGCCAGCAGCTGGGACAGGGAGGCCTACGAGCAGTACTTC. Translating gives CASSWDREAYEQYF.

The chain combines TRBV19 with TRBJ2-3; 9 bases are shared with TRBD2. Trimming at V came to 5 bases and at J to 0 bases, leaving 9 bases not matched to a gene. The V gene's germline CDR1 is LNHDA and CDR2 SQIVND (reference sequence). This CDR3 has 17 amino acids. The CDR3 spells CASSGEPGLASTDTQYF. The CDR3 coding sequence is TGTGCCAGTAGTGGGGAACCGGGACTAGCTAGCACAGATACGCAGTATTTT.

This sequence joins TRBV19 and TRBJ2-7, with a weak D call TRBD2 (6 bases). V lost 6 bases and J 2 bases, leaving 17 bases between the germline ends. CDR1 and CDR2 from the germline V gene are LNHDA and SQIVND (reference sequence). There are 15 residues in the CDR3. CDR3 amino acids: CASSGGTRDPYEQYF. The CDR3, as DNA: TGTGCCAGTAGCGGCGGGACGAGGGACCCCTACGAGCAGTACTTC.

This chain connects TRBV6-1 to TRBJ2-7; D not certain. Trimming took off 3 bases at V and 0 bases at J, with 12 bases between the two ends. Germline V gives CDR1 MNHNS, CDR2 SASEGT. CDR3 length equals 15 residues. The CDR3 region has the DNA TGTGCCAGCAGTGAGGGGATTTTGAGCTCCTACGAGCAGTACTTC. The encoded protein is CASSEGILSSYEQYF.

The genes are TRBV18 and TRBJ1-5; 8 bases match TRBD1. The germline V gene has CDR1 KGHSH and CDR2 LQKENI. The CDR3 has 14 amino acids. The J segment lost 5 bases and the V segment lost 4 bases, leaving 4 bases of the junction unmatched. CDR3 sequence reads: CASSLGQGHQPQHF. The DNA of the CDR3 is TGTGCCAGCTCACTAGGACAGGGCCATCAGCCCCAGCATTTT.

The chain recombines TRBV7-6 with TRBJ2-2, with D hard to call. The V and J ends lost 4 bases and 3 bases respectively, with 12 bases between them. The length of the CDR3 is 15 residues. Germline V gives CDR1 SGHVS, CDR2 FNYEAQ. In DNA form, the CDR3 reads TGTGCCAGCAGCTCCCTTGCAGGTGACACCGGGGAGCTGTTTTTT. This gives the protein CASSSLAGDTGELFF.

This rearrangement joins TRBV6-5 to TRBJ1-1; no firm D call. This CDR3 contains 13 residues. Per germline, CDR1 MNHEY and CDR2 SVGAGI. Trimming left V 7 bases short and J 6 bases short, with 15 bases between. The DNA for the CDR3 is TGTGCCAGCAACCCGGGCCCGTTAGCTGAAGCTTTCTTT. It yields the protein CASNPGPLAEAFF.

The chain is built from TRBV5-6 and TRBJ1-1; D gene uncertain. This CDR3 spans 14 amino acids. The V end was cut by 4 bases, the J end by 9 bases, with 19 bases between. Germline lookup yields CDR1 SGHDT and CDR2 YYEEEE. CDR3 sequence (DNA): TGTGCCAGCAGCATCATATGGGGTGCTGAACAAGCTTTCTTT. This encodes CASSIIWGAEQAFF.

This clone has a single count. J is TRBJ2-7 and V is TRBV13, with D hard to call. CDR1 is PRHDT, CDR2 FYEKMQ, per germline (reference sequence). The CDR3 consists of 13 residues. V was clipped by 2 bases and J by 6 bases, with 11 bases between them. CDR3 protein: CASSLSPRREQYF. For the CDR3, the DNA is TGTGCCAGCAGCTTATCCCCCCGGCGCGAGCAGTACTTC.

The chain employs TRBV13 and TRBJ2-7, with 7 bases identical to TRBD2. The CDR3 loop spans 14 amino acids. CDR1 is PRHDT and CDR2 is FYEKMQ in the germline V gene (reference sequence). The junction had 3 bases not matched to a gene; V was cut back by 4 bases and J by 0 bases. As DNA, the CDR3 is TGTGCCAGCAGCTCGCGGGGGTCCTCCTACGAGCAGTACTTC. Translating it yields CASSSRGSSYEQYF. The whole variable domain, remainder taken from reference TRBV13 and TRBJ2-7, is AAGVIQSPRHLIKEKRETATLKCYPIPRHDTVYWYQQGPGQDPQFLISFYEKMQSDKGSIPDRFSAQQFSDYHSELNMSSLELGDSALYFCASSSRGSSYEQYFGPGTRLTVT.

The J gene is TRBJ1-2, the V gene TRBV5-4; D may be TRBD1 (5 bases). Germline V gene lookup returns CDR1 SGHNT and CDR2 YYREEE (reference sequence). V shed 7 bases and J shed 7 bases, with 14 bases lying between them. The CDR3 length is 12 residues. The CDR3 sequence: CASRDGSRGYTF. The CDR3 DNA reads TGTGCCAGCCGGGACGGGAGTCGTGGCTACACCTTC.

The chain couples TRBV9 to TRBJ2-7; D might be TRBD2 (6 bases). The germline V gene encodes CDR1 SGDLS and CDR2 YYNGEE. V lost 6 bases and J lost 0, with 16 bases in between. The CDR3 length is 15 residues. The CDR3 sequence: CASIYSGSSSYEQYF. CDR3 DNA: TGTGCCAGCATCTATAGCGGCTCGAGCTCCTACGAGCAGTACTTC.

The CDR3: CASSLEGAGEAFF. The DNA of the CDR3 is TGTGCCAGCAGTTTGGAGGGGGCTGGAGAAGCTTTCTTT. This chain joins TRBV28 and TRBJ1-1; 7 bases fit TRBD1. The CDR3 length is 13 residues. V trimming: 3 bases; J trimming: 8 bases; junction bases outside the gene matches: 6. The germline V gene has CDR1 MDHEN and CDR2 SYDVKM.